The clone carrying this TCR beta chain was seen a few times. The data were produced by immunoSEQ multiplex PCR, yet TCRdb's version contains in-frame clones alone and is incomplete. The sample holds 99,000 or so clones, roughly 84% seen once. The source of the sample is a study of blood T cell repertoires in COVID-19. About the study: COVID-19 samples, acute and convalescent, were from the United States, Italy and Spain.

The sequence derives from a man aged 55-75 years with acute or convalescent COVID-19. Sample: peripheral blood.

The CDR3 DNA reads as TGTGCCAGCAGTGACGTGGGACAGGGGTATGAAAAACTGTTTTTT. Residues: CASSDVGQGYEKLFF. The chain has TRBV6-1 and TRBJ1-4; 10 nucleotides line up with TRBD1. This CDR3 has 15 amino acids. The ends lost 3 bases at V and 6 bases at J; junction bases unmatched: 4. CDR1 MNHNS and CDR2 SASEGT come from the germline V gene.